A selection of T cell receptor beta chains follows, all from one sample in a study of circulating tumor DNA in untreated peripheral T-cell lymphoma. Only in-frame clones appear in the TCRdb table, and some are missing; sequencing was by immunoSEQ multiplex PCR. This sample has a few thousand clones, with 55% to 70% found just once. Sequences were obtained from tumor tissue. All receptors derive from a human donor with peripheral T-cell lymphoma. Both conserved end residues are part of each CDR3. Fields, in order: V gene, clone size, D gene, J gene, CDR3 DNA, CDR3 protein. A D gene is named only where the DNA matches it firmly. Size tells how often a clone was seen (once, few, many) or the class of an expanded clone, and some rows leave it out.

TRBV6-8	.	.	TRBJ1-6	TGTGCCAGCAGTTATATCCCAGGGAAGTCACCCCTCCACTTT	CASSYIPGKSPLHF
TRBV19	large	TRBD1	TRBJ2-4	TGTGCCAGTAGCGGCGACAGGGCGCTAGCCAAAAACATTCAGTACTTC	CASSGDRALAKNIQYF
TRBV19	.	TRBD1	TRBJ1-2	TGTGCCAGTAGTCCCGGACAGGGGAGGCTTGGAAGGGAAGGCTACACCTTC	CASSPGQGRLGREGYTF
TRBV6-8	.	.	TRBJ1-2	TGTGCCAGCAGTTACAGTTTGGCAGACTATGGCTACACCTTC	CASSYSLADYGYTF
TRBV11-3	.	TRBD1	TRBJ1-5	TGTGCCAGCAGCCCATCCGGGACAGAAGATCAGCCCCAGCATTTT	CASSPSGTEDQPQHF
TRBV30	.	.	TRBJ2-2	TGTGCCTGGCGAAGAGGGGCGTTTATTGACACCGGGGAGCTGTTTTTT	CAWRRGAFIDTGELFF
TRBV15	few	TRBD2	TRBJ2-3	TGTGCCACCAGCAGAGTAAAATCTAGCGGAGGCACAGATACGCAGTATTTT	CATSRVKSSGGTDTQYF
TRBV6-8	few	TRBD2	TRBJ2-1	TGTGCCAGCAGTTACGCCCTAGCGGGGGAGCAGTTCTTC	CASSYALAGEQFF
TRBV29-1	.	TRBD2	TRBJ2-1	TGCAGCGTTATAGCGGGGGCCAGCTCCTACAATGAGCAGTTCTTC	CSVIAGASSYNEQFF
TRBV6-8	few	.	TRBJ2-5	TGTGCCAGCATCCGGCGGGAAGGGGAGACCCAGTACTTC	CASIRREGETQYF
TRBV11-3	large	.	TRBJ2-1	TGTGCCAGCAGCTCCGCCCGGGACGGATACAATGAGCAGTTCTTC	CASSSARDGYNEQFF
TRBV6-8	.	.	TRBJ1-3	TGTGCCAGCAAGTCCACAGGGCTCGGAAACACCATATATTTT	CASKSTGLGNTIYF
TRBV6-8	.	.	TRBJ1-4	TGTGCCAGCACTAGAACCTCTTTAGAAAAACTGTTTTTT	CASTRTSLEKLFF
TRBV4-1	few	.	TRBJ2-1	TGCGCCAGCAGCCAAGAAAACCGGGACAATGAGCAGTTCTTC	CASSQENRDNEQFF
TRBV30	.	.	TRBJ1-2	TGTGCCTGGAGTCCCACGACAGGCAACTATGGCTACACCTTC	CAWSPTTGNYGYTF
TRBV19	.	.	TRBJ2-7	TGTGCCAGTAAGGCGGACAATTCCTACGAGCAGTACTTC	CASKADNSYEQYF
TRBV6-8	.	.	TRBJ2-3	TGTGCCAGCCGACAGACTACAGATACGCAGTATTTT	CASRQTTDTQYF
TRBV6-7	once	TRBD1	TRBJ1-6	TGTGCCAGCAGTCCCTTACAGGGGGCGCGATCACCCCTCCACTTT	CASSPLQGARSPLHF
TRBV5-1	medium-sized	TRBD2	TRBJ2-1	TGCGCCAGCAGCCCCCTACCAATTAGCGGGATAAGCAATGAGCAGTTCTTC	CASSPLPISGISNEQFF
TRBV11-1	.	TRBD2	TRBJ2-3	TGTGCCAGCAGCCAGGGACTAAGCACAGATACGCAGTATTTT	CASSQGLSTDTQYF
TRBV19	.	.	TRBJ1-5	TGTGCCAGTAAGAGGGATACAGGCCTCGGTCAGCCCCAGCATTTT	CASKRDTGLGQPQHF
TRBV19	.	TRBD1	TRBJ2-1	TGTGCCAGTAGCGACAGGGTCCGCAATGAGCAGTTCTTC	CASSDRVRNEQFF
TRBV18	once	TRBD1	TRBJ1-1	TGTGCCAGCTCACCGGGACAGTGGAACACTGAAGCTTTCTTT	CASSPGQWNTEAFF
TRBV11-3	.	TRBD2	TRBJ2-5	TGTGCCAGCAGCCTCCCGCCGGGACTAGCGGAAGAGACCCAGTACTTC	CASSLPPGLAEETQYF
TRBV11-3	.	.	TRBJ2-7	TGTGCCAGCAGCTTGGGTGGCGGGCCCTACGAGCAGTACTTC	CASSLGGGPYEQYF
TRBV6-8	.	TRBD1	TRBJ1-1	TGTGCCAGCACACGGACAGGGAACACTGAAGCTTTCTTT	CASTRTGNTEAFF
TRBV6-8	.	TRBD1	TRBJ2-2	TGTGCCAGCCAGCGCTACCGGGACAGCACATTAGAGGAGCTGTTTTTT	CASQRYRDSTLEELFF
TRBV12-5	.	TRBD1	TRBJ1-2	TGTGCCAGTTCCAGGACAGGGGGCAATTTGAGGGGCTACACCTTC	CASSRTGGNLRGYTF
TRBV6-8	once	.	TRBJ2-3	TGTGCCATCAGTGGGCAGGGAGCGACAGATACGCAGTATTTT	CAISGQGATDTQYF
TRBV18	once	TRBD1	TRBJ2-3	TGTGCCAGCTCACTCAGGACAGGGCACACAGATACGCAGTATTTT	CASSLRTGHTDTQYF
TRBV14	.	TRBD2	TRBJ2-3	TGTGCCAGCAGCCAATCATTACCGGGACTAGCGGGAGTCCTTTCCTCGCAGTATTTT	CASSQSLPGLAGVLSSQYF
TRBV19	.	.	TRBJ1-5	TGTGCCAGTGCGGGGTGGAATCAGCCCCAGCATTTT	CASAGWNQPQHF
TRBV30	once	.	TRBJ1-2	TGTGCCTGGAGTTCAGGCAACTATGGCTACACCTTC	CAWSSGNYGYTF
TRBV11-3	.	.	TRBJ2-5	TGTGCCAGCAGCACCTCCAGGGGCAGCGAGACCCAGTACTTC	CASSTSRGSETQYF
TRBV10-3	.	.	TRBJ1-3	TGTGCCATCAGTGAGTCGAGAACACTGACTGGAAACACCATATATTTT	CAISESRTLTGNTIYF
TRBV19	.	TRBD1	TRBJ1-3	TGTGCCAGTAGTATGGGACAGCGCTCTGGAAACACCATATATTTT	CASSMGQRSGNTIYF
TRBV30	.	.	TRBJ1-1	TGTGCCTGGGCCGGGGGAGTAGGGGCTTTGAACGCTGAAGCTTTCTTT	CAWAGGVGALNAEAFF
TRBV6-8	.	TRBD2	TRBJ2-1	TGTGCCAGCAGTTACAATTCGCTAGCGGGGGCCTCCTACAATAAGCAGTTCTTC	CASSYNSLAGASYNKQFF
TRBV18	.	.	TRBJ1-2	TGTGCCAGCTCACCATTTTCAGGGGCGCAGACCTATGGCTACACCTTC	CASSPFSGAQTYGYTF
TRBV29-1	medium-sized	.	TRBJ2-3	TGCAGCGTAGGCTGGGCCTTGGGGGCAGATACGCAGTATTTT	CSVGWALGADTQYF
TRBV4-1	.	.	TRBJ2-1	TGCGCCAGCAGCCAAGATTGGGGCGGCTCCTACAATGAGCAGTTCTTC	CASSQDWGGSYNEQFF
TRBV18	few	.	TRBJ2-1	TGTGCCAGCTCACCTGGAAGGGGCAGGTACAATGAGCAGTTCTTC	CASSPGRGRYNEQFF
TRBV18	few	.	TRBJ2-2	TGTGCCAGCTCACCTCTTCTAGCCGCGGCCGGGGAGCTGTTTTTT	CASSPLLAAAGELFF
TRBV14	few	.	TRBJ1-2	TGTGCCAGCAGCCCCCCAGGCCGATCTAACTATGGCTACACCTTC	CASSPPGRSNYGYTF
TRBV6-8	.	TRBD1	TRBJ1-1	TGTGCCATCAGGGAACAGGGGGGCGGCACTGAAGCTTTCTTT	CAIREQGGGTEAFF
TRBV19	.	.	TRBJ1-3	TGTGCCAGTAGGTGGACCCACTCTGGAAACACCATATATTTT	CASRWTHSGNTIYF
TRBV18	.	TRBD2	TRBJ2-7	TGTGCCAGCTCATCTGAGCGGGGAAGCTACGAGCAGTACTTC	CASSSERGSYEQYF
TRBV6-8	once	TRBD2	TRBJ2-7	TGTGCCAGCAGAGACCGGCTAGCGGGGGGTTTCCCAGTGTCCTACGAGCAGTACTTC	CASRDRLAGGFPVSYEQYF
TRBV6-8	.	.	TRBJ2-3	TGTGCCAGCAGCCTCTCCGGGGTCCCAGATACGCAGTATTTT	CASSLSGVPDTQYF
TRBV6-4	.	.	TRBJ2-7	TGTGCCAGCAGCCAAGGGTCGGCGAGGACCTACGAGCAGTACTTC	CASSQGSARTYEQYF
TRBV18	.	.	TRBJ1-1	TGTGCCAGCTCACCAGGGTCGCGGGCTGAAGCTTTCTTT	CASSPGSRAEAFF
TRBV6-8	few	.	TRBJ2-2	TGTGCCAGCAGCTCAGCGAACACCGGGGAGCTGTTTTTT	CASSSANTGELFF
TRBV11-3	.	.	TRBJ2-7	TGTGCTAGCAGCTTAGGGACCGGGTCAGCCTACGAGCAGTACTTC	CASSLGTGSAYEQYF
TRBV11-3	once	TRBD1	TRBJ2-1	TGTGCCAGCAGCTTAGATCAGGGGGTCCTTCTTAATGAGCAGTTCTTC	CASSLDQGVLLNEQFF
TRBV7-1	.	.	TRBJ1-1	TGTGCCACCACCCCTTTAAGGGACACTGAAGCTTTCTTT	CATTPLRDTEAFF
TRBV19	.	.	TRBJ1-1	TGTGCCAGTAGTATAGAGGAGAGGGCAGACACTGAAGCTTTCTTT	CASSIEERADTEAFF
TRBV6-8	.	.	TRBJ1-2	TGTGCCAGCAGACTAAAGGGGGGCTTTGGCTACACCTTC	CASRLKGGFGYTF
TRBV5-1	.	.	TRBJ2-1	TGCGCCAGCAGCTTGGAAGGGACCAACAACAATGAGCAGTTCTTC	CASSLEGTNNNEQFF
TRBV6-8	few	.	TRBJ1-4	TGTGCCAGCAGTGCGACAGGAGAAAAACTGTTTTTT	CASSATGEKLFF
TRBV25-1	.	.	TRBJ1-4	TGTGCCAGCAGTGAATATAGAGGGAAACTGTTTTTT	CASSEYRGKLFF